This TCR beta chain is from a study of T cells in Graves' hyperthyroidism and ophthalmopathy. Study overall: Peripheral blood draws took place at initial diagnosis, ahead of any treatment.

TCR beta CDR3 sequences were amplified from RNA transcripts. Primed by the HTBI set, a first-round RT-PCR was run on the TCR CDR3. Using its own MiXCR run on the multiplex PCR reads, TCRdb lists one record per CDR3 protein. In the table there are about 590,000 distinct CDR3 sequences, more than 15% of which are singletons. Whole-study results and caveats: Appearing also in blood were most of the thyroid clonotypes expanded above 0.001.

Notes on this clonotype: What it recognizes is unknown.

Disease duration under 2 months; hyperthyroidism patients were aged 18 to 65. Exclusion of patients followed from uncontrolled infection, other autoimmune disease, pregnancy or lactation. The origin of this receptor is a woman in her twenties or thirties with Graves' hyperthyroidism. Sequenced material: blood.

The CDR3 here is CSARDWGRGFSYEQYF. As DNA, the CDR3 is TGCAGTGCTAGAGATTGGGGCAGGGGGTTCTCCTACGAGCAGTACTTC. The chain employs TRBV20-1 and TRBJ2-7; 7 bases line up with TRBD1. The length of the CDR3 is 16 residues. V gave up 0 bases and J gave up 0 bases; unmatched junction bases: 8. Looked up from germline, CDR1 is DFQATT and CDR2 is SNEGSKA (reference sequence).